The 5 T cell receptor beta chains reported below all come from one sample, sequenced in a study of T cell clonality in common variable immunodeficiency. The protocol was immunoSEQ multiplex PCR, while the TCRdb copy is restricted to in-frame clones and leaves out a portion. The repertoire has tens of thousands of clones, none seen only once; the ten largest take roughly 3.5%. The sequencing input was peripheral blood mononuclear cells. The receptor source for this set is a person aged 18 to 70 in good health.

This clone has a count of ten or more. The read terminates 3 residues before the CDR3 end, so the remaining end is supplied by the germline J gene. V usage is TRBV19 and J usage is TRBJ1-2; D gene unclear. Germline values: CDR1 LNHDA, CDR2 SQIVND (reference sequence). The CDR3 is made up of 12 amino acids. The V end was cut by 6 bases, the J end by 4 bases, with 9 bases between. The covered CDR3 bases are TGTGCCAGTAGGGGCGCGGGCTATGGC. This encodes CASRGAGYG. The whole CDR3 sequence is CASRGAGYGYTF.

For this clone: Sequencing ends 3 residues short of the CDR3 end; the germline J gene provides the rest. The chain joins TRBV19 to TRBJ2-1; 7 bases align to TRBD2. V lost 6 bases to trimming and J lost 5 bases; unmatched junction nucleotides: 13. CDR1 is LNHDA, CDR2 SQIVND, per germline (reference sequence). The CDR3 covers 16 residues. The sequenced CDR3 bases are TGTGCCAGTAGCCGCATGGCGGGAGTCCAACACAATGAG. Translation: CASSRMAGVQHNE. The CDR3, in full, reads CASSRMAGVQHNEQFF.

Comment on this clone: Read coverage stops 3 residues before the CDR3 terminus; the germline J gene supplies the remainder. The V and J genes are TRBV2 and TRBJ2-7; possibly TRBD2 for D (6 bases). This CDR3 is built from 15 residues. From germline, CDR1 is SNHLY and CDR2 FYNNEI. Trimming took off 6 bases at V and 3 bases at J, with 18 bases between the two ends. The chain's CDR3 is CASSLRLVRSYEQYF. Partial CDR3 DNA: TGTGCCAGCAGCCTCAGACTAGTAAGGAGCTACGAG.

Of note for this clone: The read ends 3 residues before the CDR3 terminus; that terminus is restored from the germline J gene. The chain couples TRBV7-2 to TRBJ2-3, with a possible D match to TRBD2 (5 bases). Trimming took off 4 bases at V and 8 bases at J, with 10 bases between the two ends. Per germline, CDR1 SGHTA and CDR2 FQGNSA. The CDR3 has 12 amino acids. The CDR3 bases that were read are TGTGCCAGCAGCTCCCTCGGGGTTACG. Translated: CASSSLGVT. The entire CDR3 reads CASSSLGVTQYF.

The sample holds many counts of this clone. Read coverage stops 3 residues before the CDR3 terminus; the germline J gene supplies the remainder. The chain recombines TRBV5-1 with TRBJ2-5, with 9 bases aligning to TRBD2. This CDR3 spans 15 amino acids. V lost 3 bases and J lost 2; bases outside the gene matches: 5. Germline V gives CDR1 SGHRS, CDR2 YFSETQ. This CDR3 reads CASSYSSGIQETQYF. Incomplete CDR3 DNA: TGCGCCAGCAGCTATTCTAGCGGGATACAAGAGACC.